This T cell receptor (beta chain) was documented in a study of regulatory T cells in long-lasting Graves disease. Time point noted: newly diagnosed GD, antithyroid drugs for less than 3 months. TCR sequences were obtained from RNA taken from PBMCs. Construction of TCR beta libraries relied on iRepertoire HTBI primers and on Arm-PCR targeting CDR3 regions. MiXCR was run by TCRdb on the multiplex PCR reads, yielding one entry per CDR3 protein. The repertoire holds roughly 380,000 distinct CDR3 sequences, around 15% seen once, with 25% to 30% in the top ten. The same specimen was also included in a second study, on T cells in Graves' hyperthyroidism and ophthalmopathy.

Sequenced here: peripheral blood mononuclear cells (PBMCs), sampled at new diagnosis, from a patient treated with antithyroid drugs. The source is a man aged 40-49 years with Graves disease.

The CDR3 region is CASSVEGRDWRGEQFF. CDR3 nucleotides: TGTGCCAGCAGCGTAGAAGGCCGGGACTGGAGGGGTGAGCAGTTCTTC. The chain joins TRBV9 to TRBJ2-1; tentatively, D is TRBD2 (6 bases). V lost 0 bases and J 9 bases, leaving 19 bases between the germline ends. The germline gives CDR1 SGDLS, CDR2 YYNGEE. The CDR3 length is 16 residues. The full variable domain, its missing parts supplied by reference TRBV9 and TRBJ2-1, is DSGVTQTPKHLITATGQRVTLRCSPRSGDLSVYWYQQSLDQGLQFLIQYYNGEERAKGNILERFSAQQFPDLHSELNLSSLELGDSALYFCASSVEGRDWRGEQFFGPGTRLTVL.